One sample yielded the 27 T cell receptor beta chains listed below, sequenced in a study of CD4 T cells in relation to SARS-CoV-2 and coronaviruses. Before the COVID-19 pandemic, during about 2011-2019, CD4+ T cells were taken from unexposed donors. CD4+ T cells were isolated from the cells after about 11 days of culture. The antigens of these receptors remain unknown. Profiling relied on immunoSEQ multiplex PCR, and the TCRdb table lists in-frame clones only, not all of them. There are about 29,000 clones in the sample; nearly 80% occur only once, and 20% to 25% lies in the top ten. Sequenced sample: CD4+ T cells from PBMCs, cultured in vitro. These receptors were obtained from a human donor in good health.

The rearrangement uses TRBV4-3 and TRBJ2-3; 10 positions match TRBD2. The CDR3 is made up of 16 amino acids. V shed 1 base and J 2 bases; nucleotides not matched to a gene: 3. CDR1 is LGHNA and CDR2 is YSLEER in the germline V gene. For the CDR3, the DNA is TGCGCCAGCAGCCAAGGACTAGCGGGCTTCACAGATACGCAGTATTTT. Translating it yields CASSQGLAGFTDTQYF.

The V and J genes are TRBV18 and TRBJ2-4; TRBD2 aligns across 14 bases. CDR3 length equals 21 residues. V was clipped by 6 bases and J by 3 bases; unmatched bases: 19. The germline CDR1 and CDR2 sequences are KGHSH and LQKENI. CDR3 DNA sequence: TGTGCCAGCTCTCTCAACCCTCTCGGACTAGCGGGAGGAAGGAGCAAAAACATTCAGTACTTC. It specifies CASSLNPLGLAGGRSKNIQYF.

The chain recombines TRBV5-4 with TRBJ1-6; no clear D gene. Germline V gives CDR1 SGHNT, CDR2 YYREEE (reference sequence). This CDR3 has 15 residues. Trimming removed 3 bases from V and 2 bases from J, with 9 bases in between. The CDR3 region is CASSSWDTYNSPLHF. CDR3 in DNA: TGTGCCAGCAGCTCGTGGGATACCTATAATTCACCCCTCCACTTT. The variable domain in full, completed from reference TRBV5-4 and TRBJ1-6, reads ETGVTQSPTHLIKTRGQQVTLRCSSQSGHNTVSWYQQALGQGPQFIFQYYREEENGRGNFPPRFSGLQFPNYSSELNVNALELDDSALYLCASSSWDTYNSPLHFGNGTRLTVT.

V is TRBV5-1 and J is TRBJ1-2; TRBD1 aligns across 7 bases. Unmatched junction bases numbered 6, after V lost 0 bases and J lost 1 base. CDR1 SGHRS and CDR2 YFSETQ come from the germline V gene. This CDR3 has 16 amino acids. The CDR3 nucleotides are TGCGCCAGCAGCTTGGGGGACAGTCTACTTAACTATGGCTACACCTTC. This gives the protein CASSLGDSLLNYGYTF.

The chain is built from TRBV2 and TRBJ2-3, with D perhaps matching TRBD2 (6 bases). The V end was cut by 7 bases, the J end by 6 bases, with 20 bases between. CDR1 and CDR2 from the germline V gene are SNHLY and FYNNEI. This CDR3 has 15 amino acids. DNA for the CDR3: TGTGCCAGCACGAGGGACTTGTTTAATCAGGATACGCAGTATTTT. As protein: CASTRDLFNQDTQYF.

V usage is TRBV4-1 and J usage is TRBJ1-2, with D hard to call. Germline values: CDR1 MGHRA, CDR2 YSYEKL. This CDR3 contains 14 residues. Deletions cut 1 base from V and 5 bases from J, with 11 bases between. In nucleotides, the CDR3 is TGCGCCAGCAGCCAAGTAGAACAGTCTTATGGCTACACCTTC. Protein sequence: CASSQVEQSYGYTF.

A few counts support this clone. The chain joins TRBV23-1 to TRBJ2-3; TRBD2 matches at 10 bases. TRBV23-1 is identified as an open reading frame with a role that is uncertain. The CDR3 length is 19 residues. The ends lost 1 base at V and 4 bases at J; junction bases unmatched: 14. The CDR3 protein is CASSQLVWASGSFADTQYF. The CDR3 DNA sequence: TGCGCCAGCAGTCAATTAGTGTGGGCTAGCGGGAGTTTCGCAGATACGCAGTATTTT.

This rearrangement joins TRBV18 to TRBJ2-2; D remains ambiguous. Trimming removed 3 bases from V and 5 bases from J, with 10 bases in between. CDR3 length equals 14 residues. Germline CDR1 is KGHSH and CDR2 is LQKENI. The CDR3 reads CASSPGYGTGELFF. CDR3 bases: TGTGCCAGCTCACCGGGATACGGTACCGGGGAGCTGTTTTTT.

V usage is TRBV4-3 and J usage is TRBJ1-2; 10 bases line up with TRBD1. The germline V gene has CDR1 LGHNA and CDR2 YSLEER. J was trimmed by 7 bases and V by 8 bases; bases with no gene match: 7. The CDR3 loop spans 13 amino acids. CDR3 sequence: CASAPGQGIGYTF. As DNA, the CDR3 is TGCGCCAGCGCTCCGGGACAGGGGATTGGCTACACCTTC.

The CDR3 reads CASSAGQNMGYNSPLHF. DNA for the CDR3: TGTGCCAGCAGCGCTGGACAGAACATGGGATATAATTCACCCCTCCACTTT. The chain combines TRBV9 with TRBJ1-6; D is perhaps TRBD1 (6 bases). The CDR3 contains 17 residues. Looked up from germline, CDR1 is SGDLS and CDR2 is YYNGEE. V was shortened by 3 bases and J by 4 bases, with 17 bases between the two germline ends. Variable domain in full (rest from reference TRBV9 and TRBJ1-6): DSGVTQTPKHLITATGQRVTLRCSPRSGDLSVYWYQQSLDQGLQFLIQYYNGEERAKGNILERFSAQQFPDLHSELNLSSLELGDSALYFCASSAGQNMGYNSPLHFGNGTRLTVT.

The chain combines TRBV10-2 with TRBJ2-4, with 7 bases fitting TRBD1. V lost 3 bases and J lost 5; bases outside the gene matches: 7. The germline CDR1 and CDR2 sequences are WSHSY and SAAADI. The CDR3 runs 15 residues. The CDR3 protein is CASSDKGGLQNIQYF. In DNA, the CDR3 is TGCGCCAGCAGTGATAAAGGGGGCCTTCAAAACATTCAGTACTTC.

In this sample, this clone turned up a few times. The genes are TRBV7-2 and TRBJ1-1, with D uncertain. This CDR3 has 14 amino acids. CDR1 SGHTA and CDR2 FQGNSA come from the germline V gene. V lost 3 bases and J 2 bases, leaving 10 bases between the germline ends. This CDR3 is CASSLSSDNTEAFF. CDR3 nucleotide sequence: TGTGCCAGCAGCTTGAGCAGTGATAACACTGAAGCTTTCTTT.

The gene calls are TRBV5-1 and TRBJ2-3; TRBD2 matches 7 bases. From germline, CDR1 is SGHRS and CDR2 YFSETQ. V lost 1 base to trimming and J lost 0 bases; unmatched junction nucleotides: 2. The CDR3 spans 15 residues. CDR3 nucleotides: TGCGCCAGCAGCTTGATAGCGGGTAGCACAGATACGCAGTATTTT. Protein sequence: CASSLIAGSTDTQYF.

This chain links TRBV18 with TRBJ2-2; TRBD2 agrees at 7 bases. The V segment lost 3 bases and the J segment 7 bases; nucleotides outside the gene matches: 2. The CDR3 sequence is 13 residues long. The germline CDR1 and CDR2 sequences are KGHSH and LQKENI. The DNA for the CDR3 is TGTGCCAGCTCACCGGCGGGGGACGGGGAGCTGTTTTTT. Protein product: CASSPAGDGELFF. Using reference TRBV18 and TRBJ2-2 for the parts outside the CDR3, the full variable domain is NAGVMQNPRHLVRRRGQEARLRCSPMKGHSHVYWYRQLPEEGLKFMVYLQKENIIDESGMPKERFSAEFPKEGPSILRIQQVVRGDSAAYFCASSPAGDGELFFGEGSRLTVL.

The chain has TRBV5-1 and TRBJ2-1, with 9 bases fitting TRBD1. This CDR3 is 14 amino acids long. From germline, CDR1 is SGHRS and CDR2 YFSETQ. The ends lost 4 bases at V and 8 bases at J; junction bases unmatched: 7. CDR3: CASSPGTGFDEQFF. DNA of the CDR3: TGCGCCAGCAGCCCCGGGACAGGGTTCGATGAGCAGTTCTTC.

This chain links TRBV9 with TRBJ2-1; 13 nucleotides line up with TRBD2. Trimming took 3 bases from V and 8 from J; bases not matched to a gene: 5. Germline-derived CDR1 and CDR2 are SGDLS and YYNGEE. This CDR3 spans 15 amino acids. Here the CDR3 reads CASSALAGGIDEQFF. The CDR3 region has the DNA TGTGCCAGCAGCGCACTAGCGGGAGGGATCGATGAGCAGTTCTTC.

The chain couples TRBV4-1 to TRBJ2-7, with TRBD2 matching over 10 bases. The germline V gene has CDR1 MGHRA and CDR2 YSYEKL. V shed 1 base, J shed 6 bases, and the junction held 12 bases outside the gene matches. The CDR3 loop spans 17 amino acids. CDR3 residues: CASSQGEWASGSSEQYF. CDR3 nucleotide sequence: TGCGCCAGCAGCCAAGGGGAATGGGCTAGCGGGAGCTCCGAGCAGTACTTC.

The chain joins TRBV5-1 to TRBJ2-5; TRBD1 is a possible D gene (6 bases). Germline CDR1 SGHRS, CDR2 YFSETQ. CDR3 size: 13 residues. V was trimmed by 3 bases and J by 3 bases, leaving 9 bases between them. The CDR3 reads CASSYGQKETQYF. In DNA form, the CDR3 reads TGCGCCAGCAGCTACGGACAGAAAGAGACCCAGTACTTC.

V and J are TRBV3-1 (or the pseudogene TRBV3-2) and TRBJ1-2; D unresolved. V gave up 0 bases and J gave up 0 bases, with 11 bases separating them. The CDR3 is 16 amino acids. The germline CDR1 and CDR2 sequences are LGHDT and YNNKEL (reference sequence). CDR3 amino acids: CASSQETPRTNYGYTF. The CDR3 DNA reads as TGTGCCAGCAGCCAAGAAACCCCAAGGACTAACTATGGCTACACCTTC.

This chain uses TRBV6-5 with TRBJ2-7, with 7 bases lining up with TRBD1. From germline, CDR1 is MNHEY and CDR2 SVGAGI. Trimming at V came to 6 bases and at J to 6 bases, leaving 14 bases not matched to a gene. The CDR3 runs to 15 residues. DNA of the CDR3: TGTGCCAGCAGCCGACAGGGTTCAGGCCTCCTCGAGCAGTACTTC. It translates to CASSRQGSGLLEQYF.

The gene calls are TRBV11-2 and TRBJ2-7; D gene unclear. Germline CDR1 is SGHAT and CDR2 is FQNNGV. This CDR3 region has 13 residues. The V end was cut by 5 bases, the J end by 6 bases, with 14 bases between. The CDR3 coding sequence is TGTGCCAGCAGCCGGATTAGGAGCCGCGAGCAGTACTTC. Translating it yields CASSRIRSREQYF.

This chain uses TRBV7-8 with TRBJ1-1; no firm D call. The CDR3 is made up of 16 amino acids. The V and J ends lost 1 base and 0 bases respectively, with 12 bases between them. CDR1 is SGHVS and CDR2 is FQNEAQ in the germline V gene. The DNA of the CDR3 is TGTGCCAGCAGCTTAGGGCAGCCCTGGATGAACACTGAAGCTTTCTTT. Translated, it gives CASSLGQPWMNTEAFF.

The genes are TRBV5-1 and TRBJ2-2, with 8 bases lining up with TRBD1. V trimming: 4 bases; J trimming: 0 bases; junction bases outside the gene matches: 5. The germline gives CDR1 SGHRS, CDR2 YFSETQ. The CDR3 is 16 residues long. DNA of the CDR3: TGCGCCAGCAGCACTTCAGGGGGCGCGAACACCGGGGAGCTGTTTTTT. Protein: CASSTSGGANTGELFF.

There are a few counts of this clone. This sequence joins TRBV4-1 and TRBJ2-7; perhaps TRBD2 as D (5 bases). The CDR3 covers 16 residues. V lost 2 bases to trimming and J lost 2 bases, with 16 bases between them. Germline loops: CDR1 MGHRA, CDR2 YSYEKL. The CDR3 region is CASSQHGLGTTYEQYF. The CDR3 DNA follows: TGCGCCAGCAGCCAACACGGACTGGGAACAACCTACGAGCAGTACTTC.

The gene calls are TRBV7-8 and TRBJ1-5; D gene unclear. Germline V gene sequence: CDR1 SGHVS, CDR2 FQNEAQ. The CDR3 length is 17 residues. V shed 1 base and J shed 3 bases, with 16 bases lying between them. Here the CDR3 DNA reads TGTGCCAGCAGCTTAGTAGAGGGCGGTCAGGCCAATCAGCCCCAGCATTTT. Translating gives CASSLVEGGQANQPQHF.

V gene TRBV9 combines with J gene TRBJ2-3; D unresolved. The CDR3 contains 15 residues. Trimming cost V 0 bases and J 6 bases, with 14 bases left between them. Germline CDR1 is SGDLS and CDR2 is YYNGEE. The CDR3 spells CASSVVPGPADTQYF. The CDR3 DNA follows: TGTGCCAGCAGCGTAGTTCCGGGCCCAGCCGATACGCAGTATTTT.

V gene TRBV9 combines with J gene TRBJ2-5, with 8 bases aligning to TRBD2. This CDR3 region has 15 residues. V shed 0 bases and J 8 bases; nucleotides not matched to a gene: 9. The germline V gene has CDR1 SGDLS and CDR2 YYNGEE. The CDR3 protein is CASSVATSAGATQYF. The CDR3 DNA follows: TGTGCCAGCAGCGTAGCTACCTCAGCGGGGGCTACCCAGTACTTC.